Sequencing of this T cell receptor (beta chain) was carried out in a study of early T cells in non-severe SARS-CoV-2 infection (dated by TCRdb to the early 2020s). The study in broad terms: Because TCR sequencing was done on bulk RNA from unsorted whole blood, the alpha and beta chains could not be paired. General findings and caveats noted by the study authors: Matching against VDJdb was skewed toward anti-spike CD8 responses, likely underestimated virus-specific expansions, and missed private and CD4 specificities.

Including cysteine and phenylalanine, the CDR3 has 14 amino acids. The only DNA kept is the CDR3, 42 bases in frame from the first base. As encoded in the germline V gene, CDR1 is SNHLY while CDR2 is FYNNEI. V loses 8 bases of germline sequence and J loses 2 bases, and the interval between the two ends is 13 bases. A case-control design nested within a healthcare worker cohort in London, UK, was used, with weekly nasopharyngeal swab PCR tests and blood sampling performed. Healthcare workers were enrolled in the week of the UK lockdown, from 23 to 31 March 2020, and were followed every week for up to roughly 15 weeks. This clonotype was recorded a few times. It lacks a known antigen. Per-nucleotide qualities are absent, and no much larger clonotype sits a single base away. Library prep was done by 5' RACE. The sample was run on a NextSeq 500. In the TCR library protocol, unique molecular identifiers were attached to individual cDNA molecules to correct for PCR bias and sequencing error. TCR alpha and beta chains were both sequenced, and the abundances of alpha and beta sequences in each sample were closely correlated with each other. Per the original workflow: V gene, J gene and CDR3 annotation of TCR sequences was performed with Decombinator V4. TCRs were defined as expanded if a significant change between any two time points was detected under a Poisson model with p below 0.0001. Abundances of TCRs were expressed as counts per million after normalisation to the total number of TCRs sequenced in each sample. MAIT TCRs were defined by TRAV1-2 paired with TRAJ12, TRAJ20 or TRAJ33, and iNKT TCRs by TRAV10 paired with TRAJ18. VDJdb, accessed 1 November 2021, was searched for CMV, EBV and SARS-CoV-2 annotated TCRs, excluding TCRs annotated for multiple antigens. TCRdb redid the processing of the public reads, applying fastp at Q25 and MiXCR, and retained in-frame beta chains. CDR3 protein duplicates are merged, each entry listing the most common genes and DNA. The V and J calls here are based on TCRdb, not the publication. The sample has approximately 97,000 distinct CDR3 sequences on record, more than 9.5% of them singletons. Of the sample, approximately 4.7% is held by the ten largest clones.

Rearrangement joined TRBV2 to TRBJ2-1, with a weak D call of TRBD1 (6 bases match). The TCR originated in an adult who was a healthcare worker with PCR-confirmed SARS-CoV-2 infection or an uninfected control (not recorded which). The sequencing here drew on whole blood, taken at baseline. This receptor carries the CDR3 CASSRDTAYNEQFF. The bases read TGTGCCAGCTCGAGGGACACCGCCTACAATGAGCAGTTCTTC.